The next 13 T cell receptor beta chains were all read from a single sample in a study of human T cells and chemical hapten exposure. TCRdb re-derived calls from the RACE reads in MiXCR, one entry per CDR3 protein. The sample holds around 330,000 distinct CDR3 sequences; approximately 5% are singletons and the top ten take 7% to 10%. The time point is: pre-sensitization, week 0. Regarding treatment: therapeutic diphenylcyclopropenone sensitization with weekly scalp DPC. The starting material was whole blood, obtained in connection with sensitization to the hapten diphenylcyclopropenone (DPC). The source of these receptors is a woman aged 18-29 years with alopecia areata. Some clones in this sample may be carry-over from other donors' samples.

Ten or more counts support this clonotype. The V call is TRBV2, the J call TRBJ1-4; 10 bases fit TRBD1. The CDR3 loop spans 17 amino acids. Germline assignment: CDR1 SNHLY and CDR2 FYNNEI. The V and J ends lost 2 bases and 10 bases, in that order; junction bases with no gene match: 13. The DNA for the CDR3 is TGTGCCAGCAGTGAAACTCCTCGCGGGACAGGGGCTCGAAAACTGTTTTTT. This translates into CASSETPRGTGARKLFF. The full variable domain, in which reference TRBV2 and TRBJ1-4 provide the parts outside the CDR3, is EPEVTQTPSHQVTQMGQEVILRCVPISNHLYFYWYRQILGQKVEFLVSFYNNEISEKSEIFDDQFSVERPDGSNFTLKIRSTKLEDSAMYFCASSETPRGTGARKLFFGSGTQLSVL.

Note on this clonotype: At one of its ends the junction is not consistent with the germline gene, which may arise from a read error. V is TRBV18 and J is TRBJ1-2; D is possibly TRBD1 (6 bases). Per the germline V gene, CDR1 is KGHSH and CDR2 is LQKENI. The CDR3 totals 13 residues. The DNA of the CDR3 is TGTGCCAGCTCACCCTATGCGACGGACAGCCCTTCCTTC. Residues: CASSPYATDSPSF.

V usage is TRBV11-2 and J usage is TRBJ2-3; D unresolved. With 4 bases removed from V and 0 bases from J, the gap between germline ends came to 8 bases. The CDR3 covers 14 residues. Germline loops: CDR1 SGHAT, CDR2 FQNNGV. The CDR3 region has the DNA TGTGCCAGCAGCTCGGACGCCAGCACAGATACGCAGTATTTT. Translation: CASSSDASTDTQYF.

Notes on this clonotype: Possible read error: a much larger clone is one base away. This chain uses TRBV18 with TRBJ1-1; D unclear. CDR3 size: 13 residues. Germline V lookup: CDR1 KGHSH, CDR2 LQKENI. V was pared by 0 bases and J by 6 bases, with 8 bases between. CDR3 in amino acids: CASSPPVWPEAFF. The DNA of the CDR3 is TGTGCCAGCTCACCACCCGTATGGCCTGAAGCTTTCTTT.

This chain uses TRBV5-7 with TRBJ2-4, with 9 bases matching TRBD1. TRBV5-7 counts as an open reading frame of uncertain function. J lost 2 bases, V lost 2 bases, and 14 bases had no gene match. There are 19 residues in the CDR3. The CDR3 here is CASSFPPLWTGETKNIQYF. The CDR3 DNA follows: TGTGCCAGCAGCTTCCCCCCTTTATGGACAGGGGAAACCAAAAACATTCAGTACTTC.

CDR3 protein: CASSLAARTDTQYF. CDR3 nucleotides: TGTGCCAGCAGCTTGGCTGCACGCACAGATACGCAGTATTTT. The rearrangement joins TRBV5-5 to TRBJ2-3; D remains ambiguous. The germline CDR1 and CDR2 sequences are SGHKS and YYEKEE (reference sequence). The CDR3 consists of 14 residues. Trimming removed 0 bases at V and 1 base at J, with 6 bases between.

Many counts were recorded for this clonotype. The chain carries TRBV25-1 and TRBJ1-2; the D is unclear. The CDR3 runs to 14 residues. Per germline, CDR1 MGHDK and CDR2 SYGVNS. The ends were cut back, 1 base at V and 6 bases at J, with 12 bases in the middle. The CDR3, as DNA: TGTGCCAGCAGTGAATTTATGGCAGCTGATGGCTACACCTTC. Protein sequence: CASSEFMAADGYTF.

V usage is TRBV10-3 and J usage is TRBJ2-7; D ambiguous. CDR1 is ENHRY, CDR2 SYGVKD, per germline. The CDR3 length is 14 residues. Trimming left V 1 base short and J 3 bases short, with 10 bases between. CDR3 amino acids: CAISEYDFDYEQYF. The CDR3 DNA reads as TGTGCCATCAGTGAGTATGACTTCGACTACGAGCAGTACTTC.

This clonotype has at least ten counts. In DNA, the CDR3 is TGTGCCAGCAGTTTAGGGGCAACGTCGCCACCCCTCCACTTT. Translated, it gives CASSLGATSPPLHF. The chain combines TRBV12-3 or TRBV12-4 with TRBJ1-6; D not certain. CDR3 length equals 14 residues. Trimming cost V 1 base and J 11 bases, with 12 bases left between them.

V is TRBV6-5 and J is TRBJ1-4, with D perhaps TRBD1 (5 bases). There are 16 residues in the CDR3. CDR1 and CDR2 from the germline V gene are MNHEY and SVGAGI. With 6 bases removed from V and 3 bases from J, the gap between germline ends came to 17 bases. The chain's CDR3 is CASSPTRGSANEKLFF. The CDR3 DNA follows: TGTGCCAGCAGCCCCACTCGGGGGTCGGCTAATGAAAAACTGTTTTTT.

This clonotype occurred a few times. The V and J genes are TRBV13 and TRBJ1-5; TRBD1 matches at 7 bases. The CDR3 loop spans 16 amino acids. CDR1 and CDR2 (germline): PRHDT, FYEKMQ (reference sequence). Trimming cost V 2 bases and J 2 bases; bases outside gene matches: 6. CDR3 sequence: CASSLSTGVGNQPQHF. The CDR3, as DNA: TGTGCCAGCAGCTTATCTACAGGGGTCGGCAATCAGCCCCAGCATTTT.

This clonotype was observed many times. The V gene is TRBV2, the J gene TRBJ2-1, with 10 bases lining up with TRBD2. The CDR3 is 13 amino acids. V shed 6 bases and J 7 bases; nucleotides not matched to a gene: 3. Germline CDR1 SNHLY, CDR2 FYNNEI. The CDR3 sequence: CASRELAGNEQFF. Here the CDR3 DNA reads TGTGCCAGCAGGGAACTAGCGGGAAATGAGCAGTTCTTC.

This clonotype was picked up many times. This chain joins TRBV5-1 and TRBJ1-1; maybe TRBD1 (6 bases). This CDR3 is 15 amino acids long. V was clipped by 4 bases and J by 4 bases, with 17 bases between them. CDR1 and CDR2 from the germline V gene are SGHRS and YFSETQ. The CDR3 coding sequence is TGCGCCAGCAGCCTGGAATTGGGGGGCGGCACTGAAGCTTTCTTT. Residues: CASSLELGGGTEAFF.